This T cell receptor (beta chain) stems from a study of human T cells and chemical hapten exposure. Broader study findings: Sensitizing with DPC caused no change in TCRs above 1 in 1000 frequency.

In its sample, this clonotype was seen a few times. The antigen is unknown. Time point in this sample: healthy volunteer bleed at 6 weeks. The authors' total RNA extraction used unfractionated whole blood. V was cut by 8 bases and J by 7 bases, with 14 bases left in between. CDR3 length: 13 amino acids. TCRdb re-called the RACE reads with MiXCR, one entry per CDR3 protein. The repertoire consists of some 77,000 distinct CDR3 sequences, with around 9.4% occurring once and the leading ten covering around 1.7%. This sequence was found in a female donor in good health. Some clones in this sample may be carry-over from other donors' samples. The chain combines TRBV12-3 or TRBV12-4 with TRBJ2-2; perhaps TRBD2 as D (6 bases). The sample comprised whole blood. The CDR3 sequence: CASGGYFNGELFF. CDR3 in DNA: TGTGCCAGCGGGGGGTATTTTAACGGGGAGCTGTTTTTT.